These T cell receptor beta chains were read from a single sample in a study of shared clonotypes between healthy human individuals. Libraries were prepared by immunoSEQ multiplex PCR; TCRdb keeps only in-frame clonotypes and omits some of them. The sample consists of a few hundred thousand clones, over 75% of them appearing once. Source material: memory CD8+ T cells sorted from blood. The source is a man aged 18 to 29 in good health. Each CDR3 is given with its conserved first and last residue. Fields, in order: D gene, clone size, V gene, J gene, CDR3 DNA, CDR3 protein. A D gene is named only where the DNA matches it firmly. Some rows mark clone size as missing; the rest say once, few, many or name a class of expanded clone.

D: NA; size: NA; V: TRBV7-9; J: TRBJ2-7; DNA: TGTGCCAGCAGCTTAGGAATTCCAGGGGAAAACGAGCAGTACTTC; CDR3: CASSLGIPGENEQYF
D: TRBD2; size: NA; V: TRBV5-5; J: TRBJ2-7; DNA: TGTGCCAGCAGCTTGGCCCCAGGTAGCGGGAGTCCCGGGGACGAGCAGTACTTC; CDR3: CASSLAPGSGSPGDEQYF
D: TRBD1; size: NA; V: TRBV7-3; J: TRBJ2-7; DNA: TGTGCCAGCAGCTCCCTAGGACAGGACTCCTACGAGCAGTACTTC; CDR3: CASSSLGQDSYEQYF
D: TRBD1; size: NA; V: TRBV28; J: TRBJ2-3; DNA: TGTGCCAGCAGTCCCCCGGGACAGGGGTTCACAGATACGCAGTATTTT; CDR3: CASSPPGQGFTDTQYF
D: NA; size: NA; V: TRBV28; J: TRBJ2-4; DNA: TGTGCCAGCAGCCGAAGAGAGCGGAGGCTAGCCAAAAACATTCAGTACTTC; CDR3: CASSRRERRLAKNIQYF
D: TRBD1; size: NA; V: TRBV7-9; J: TRBJ1-2; DNA: TGTGCCAGCAGCTCCCGGATCGGACAGGGACATGGCTACACCTTC; CDR3: CASSSRIGQGHGYTF
D: NA; size: NA; V: TRBV6-1; J: TRBJ1-6; DNA: TGTGCCAGCCGCACCGGGGACAAAAATTCACCCCTCCACTTT; CDR3: CASRTGDKNSPLHF
D: NA; size: NA; V: TRBV11-3; J: TRBJ2-5; DNA: TGTGCCAGCAGCTCAGGACGGGGCAGAGAGACCCAGTACTTC; CDR3: CASSSGRGRETQYF
D: TRBD2; size: NA; V: TRBV10-2; J: TRBJ2-7; DNA: TGCGCCAGCAGTGGGGGGGGGTTCGAGCAGTACTTC; CDR3: CASSGGGFEQYF
D: NA; size: NA; V: TRBV19; J: TRBJ2-2; DNA: TGTGCCAGTAGTATAGATGGGACATCAGGCGGGGAGCTGTTTTTT; CDR3: CASSIDGTSGGELFF
D: TRBD1; size: NA; V: TRBV11-2; J: TRBJ2-3; DNA: TGTGCCAGCAGCTCCTATCCGTCGGACAGGGCGGGGAATACGCAGTATTTT; CDR3: CASSSYPSDRAGNTQYF
D: TRBD1; size: NA; V: TRBV7-9; J: TRBJ2-2; DNA: TGTGCCAGCAGTTGGACAGGGGTTGTTAAAGTGACCGGGGAGCTGTTTTTT; CDR3: CASSWTGVVKVTGELFF
D: NA; size: NA; V: TRBV11-2; J: TRBJ2-7; DNA: TGTGCCAGCAGCTTAGTTTCCAGGTCCTACGAGCAGTACTTC; CDR3: CASSLVSRSYEQYF
D: NA; size: NA; V: TRBV5-1; J: TRBJ2-7; DNA: TGCGCCAGCAGCCCAGGTTTCGAGCAGTACTTC; CDR3: CASSPGFEQYF
D: NA; size: once; V: TRBV5-1; J: TRBJ1-5; DNA: TGCGCCAGCAGCACGACGGGAGATAGCAATCAGCCCCAGCATTTT; CDR3: CASSTTGDSNQPQHF
D: TRBD1; size: NA; V: TRBV7-8; J: TRBJ1-6; DNA: TGTGCCAGCAGCTCCGGACAGGGCGGTTCACCCCTCCACTTT; CDR3: CASSSGQGGSPLHF
D: NA; size: NA; V: TRBV10-3; J: TRBJ2-7; DNA: TGTGCCATCAGCCGTTCACTAGCCTACGAGCAGTACTTC; CDR3: CAISRSLAYEQYF